These 32 T cell receptor beta chains were sequenced from one sample in a study of T cell responses to AZD1222 COVID-19 vaccine. The assay was immunoSEQ multiplex PCR, and TCRdb's table has in-frame clones only and misses some. This sample has some 130,000 clones, with approximately 90% found just once. The input for sequencing was peripheral blood, taken on day 0 of AZD1222 vaccination. These receptors all come from an adult in good health.

This chain joins TRBV4-1 and TRBJ2-7; D unclear. Trimming cost V 0 bases and J 3 bases, with 9 bases left between them. CDR1 is MGHRA and CDR2 is YSYEKL in the germline V gene. This CDR3 region has 14 residues. CDR3 nucleotide sequence: TGCGCCAGCAGCCAAGATAGTAGAAGCTACGAGCAGTACTTC. Protein product: CASSQDSRSYEQYF.

The chain joins TRBV6-4 to TRBJ2-5, with 7 positions matching TRBD2. Germline CDR1 is MRHNA and CDR2 is SNTAGT. J lost 5 bases, V lost 4 bases, and 4 bases had no gene match. The CDR3 loop spans 13 amino acids. The CDR3 DNA is TGTGCCAGCAGTGTGATGGGGGGGGAGACCCAGTACTTC. Its protein product is CASSVMGGETQYF.

CDR3 nucleotide sequence: TGCGCCAGCAGCCAAGCCCCGCTAGCGGGGTATGAGCAGTTCTTC. Its translation is CASSQAPLAGYEQFF. The chain couples TRBV4-1 to TRBJ2-1; 9 nucleotides line up with TRBD2. J was trimmed by 8 bases and V by 1 base; bases with no gene match: 6. Germline loops: CDR1 MGHRA, CDR2 YSYEKL. This CDR3 comprises 15 residues.

The rearrangement uses TRBV11-2 and TRBJ1-1; D is unresolved. The ends were cut back, 3 bases at V and 0 bases at J, with 8 bases in the middle. CDR3 size: 14 residues. CDR1 and CDR2 from the germline V gene are SGHAT and FQNNGV. The CDR3 bases are TGTGCCAGCAGCTTCCAGAGTATGAACACTGAAGCTTTCTTT. It yields the protein CASSFQSMNTEAFF.

The rearrangement joins TRBV4-3 to TRBJ1-2; D possibly corresponds to TRBD1 (5 bases). The CDR3 covers 15 residues. Between the trimmed V and J ends, which lost 0 bases and 3 bases, there was a span of 11 bases. Germline V CDR1 and CDR2: LGHNA, YSLEER. CDR3 bases: TGCGCCAGCAGCCAAGATGCAGGGCTGGACTATGGCTACACCTTC. Its translation is CASSQDAGLDYGYTF.

The chain uses TRBV9 and TRBJ1-1; 9 bases map to TRBD1. The CDR3 is 15 amino acids. V lost 3 bases and J lost 9; bases outside the gene matches: 12. Germline V CDR1 and CDR2: SGDLS, YYNGEE. The CDR3 here is CASSARGQGSSQAFF. DNA of the CDR3: TGTGCCAGCAGCGCTAGGGGACAGGGCTCTTCCCAAGCTTTCTTT.

The chain joins TRBV6-4 to TRBJ1-4; the D gene is possibly TRBD1 (5 bases). V lost 3 bases and J 2 bases, leaving 13 bases between the germline ends. In germline, CDR1 is MRHNA, CDR2 SNTAGT. The CDR3 totals 16 residues. In DNA form, the CDR3 reads TGTGCCAGCAGTGAAATGGGACCGGCTACTAATGAAAAACTGTTTTTT. This translates into CASSEMGPATNEKLFF.

The chain uses TRBV7-9 and TRBJ1-2; D may be TRBD1 (5 bases). The CDR3 loop spans 13 amino acids. Germline values: CDR1 SEHNR, CDR2 FQNEAQ (reference sequence). The ends were cut back, 3 bases at V and 4 bases at J, with 9 bases in the middle. CDR3 in amino acids: CASSLDNIYGYTF. CDR3 DNA: TGTGCCAGCAGCTTGGACAACATCTATGGCTACACCTTC.

The chain recombines TRBV19 with TRBJ1-2; D is possibly TRBD1 (6 bases). The CDR3 is made up of 14 amino acids. Germline-derived CDR1 and CDR2 are LNHDA and SQIVND (reference sequence). V lost 2 bases to trimming and J lost 7 bases, with 14 bases between them. CDR3 sequence reads: CASSIYRERGGYTF. Here the CDR3 DNA reads TGTGCCAGTAGTATATACAGGGAAAGAGGTGGCTACACCTTC.

The chain combines TRBV11-2 with TRBJ2-1; TRBD2 might be the D (6 bases). This CDR3 has 16 amino acids. Germline V CDR1 and CDR2: SGHAT, FQNNGV. Trimming stripped 5 bases from V and 3 bases from J, with 17 bases between. The CDR3 is CASSPLPGTFYNEQFF. The CDR3 DNA reads as TGTGCCAGCAGCCCCCTACCTGGGACTTTCTACAATGAGCAGTTCTTC.

The table lists this clone with a few counts. The chain carries TRBV7-8 and TRBJ2-1; 9 nucleotides align to TRBD2. The germline gives CDR1 SGHVS, CDR2 FQNEAQ. CDR3 size: 16 residues. V lost 5 bases, J lost 2 bases, and 7 bases stayed unmatched. Written as DNA, the CDR3 is TGTGCCAGCAGCCGGACTAGCGTAGAGACCTACAATGAGCAGTTCTTC. It encodes CASSRTSVETYNEQFF. Complete variable domain (other parts from reference TRBV7-8 and TRBJ2-1): GAGVSQSPRYKVAKRGQDVALRCDPISGHVSLFWYQQALGQGPEFLTYFQNEAQLDKSGLPSDRFFAERPEGSVSTLKIQRTQQEDSAVYLCASSRTSVETYNEQFFGPGTRLTVL.

The V and J genes are TRBV9 and TRBJ1-5, with D unclear. This CDR3 is 15 amino acids long. Germline CDR1 is SGDLS and CDR2 is YYNGEE. V shed 0 bases and J shed 3 bases, with 10 bases lying between them. CDR3 nucleotides: TGTGCCAGCAGCGTAGGCTCCGCTATCAATCAGCCCCAGCATTTT. It translates to CASSVGSAINQPQHF.

The rearrangement joins TRBV4-2 to TRBJ2-1; TRBD2 agrees at 7 bases. Trimming at V came to 0 bases and at J to 4 bases, leaving 6 bases not matched to a gene. The CDR3 runs to 16 residues. Germline V gene data show CDR1 as LGHNA and CDR2 as YNFKEQ. The CDR3 region is CASSQDGTGGYNEQFF. The CDR3 DNA sequence: TGTGCCAGCAGCCAAGATGGGACCGGGGGGTACAATGAGCAGTTCTTC.

The V and J genes are TRBV12-3 or TRBV12-4 and TRBJ1-6; D not certain. Trimming took 9 bases from V and 4 from J, leaving 10 bases between them. The CDR3 is made up of 13 amino acids. In DNA, the CDR3 is TGTGCCAGTAAAAAGTTGTATAATTCACCCCTCCACTTT. Its translation is CASKKLYNSPLHF.

V gene TRBV10-1 combines with J gene TRBJ1-1, with D perhaps TRBD1 (6 bases). The CDR3 is 13 residues long. Trimming cost V 7 bases and J 11 bases, with 20 bases left between them. CDR1 WNHNN and CDR2 SYGVQD come from the germline V gene (reference sequence). In DNA, the CDR3 is TGCGCCAGCACCCAGGACAGAGCGCATGTCGCTTTCTTT. It yields the protein CASTQDRAHVAFF.

This chain links TRBV5-4 with TRBJ2-1; 7 bases line up with TRBD2. From germline, CDR1 is SGHNT and CDR2 YYREEE (reference sequence). The trim removed 5 bases at V and 6 bases at J, leaving 8 bases unmatched. The CDR3 length is 14 residues. CDR3: CASSHAERGNEQFF. The DNA for the CDR3 is TGTGCCAGCAGTCACGCCGAGCGGGGCAATGAGCAGTTCTTC.

The chain recombines TRBV5-3 with TRBJ1-1; D is unclear. TRBV5-3 belongs to the ORF category, with a function that is uncertain. V lost 1 base and J lost 1, with 11 bases in between. The CDR3 is made up of 15 amino acids. The CDR3 nucleotides read TGTGCCAGAAGCTTGAATACGGGCCAGAACACTGAAGCTTTCTTT. This gives the protein CARSLNTGQNTEAFF.

The CDR3 reads CASSDGTSYNEQFF. The CDR3 region has the DNA TGTGCCAGCAGCGACGGGACTAGTTACAATGAGCAGTTCTTC. The chain combines TRBV9 with TRBJ2-1, with 8 bases identical to TRBD2. V lost 3 bases and J lost 4; bases outside the gene matches: 3. Germline V lookup: CDR1 SGDLS, CDR2 YYNGEE. The CDR3 runs to 14 residues.

This chain joins TRBV9 and TRBJ1-3; D remains ambiguous. The V end was cut by 0 bases, the J end by 0 bases, with 7 bases between. The CDR3 covers 15 residues. CDR1 and CDR2 (germline): SGDLS, YYNGEE. CDR3: CASSVDINSGNTIYF. As DNA, the CDR3 is TGTGCCAGCAGCGTAGACATTAACTCTGGAAACACCATATATTTT.

The chain has TRBV6-5 and TRBJ2-5; 10 positions match TRBD1. The CDR3 covers 15 residues. Germline values: CDR1 MNHEY, CDR2 SVGAGI. Trimming at V came to 6 bases and at J to 5 bases, leaving 9 bases not matched to a gene. CDR3 DNA sequence: TGTGCCAGCAGGGACGGGACAGGGGATTGGGAGACCCAGTACTTC. This translates into CASRDGTGDWETQYF.

The chain links TRBV4-1 to TRBJ1-6; D perhaps matches TRBD1 (5 bases). CDR3 size: 15 residues. V was cut by 2 bases and J by 10 bases, with 15 bases left in between. Germline CDR1 is MGHRA and CDR2 is YSYEKL. The CDR3 loop is CASSQPTGVKSPLHF. As DNA, the CDR3 is TGCGCCAGCAGCCAACCGACGGGGGTTAAATCACCCCTCCACTTT.

J is TRBJ1-5 and V is TRBV18; 9 bases map to TRBD1. This CDR3 spans 16 amino acids. The germline CDR1 and CDR2 sequences are KGHSH and LQKENI. Trimming removed 1 base from V and 5 bases from J; junction bases left unmatched: 6. CDR3 region: CASSPRGTGSDQPQHF. The CDR3 coding sequence is TGTGCCAGCTCACCACGTGGGACAGGGTCGGATCAGCCCCAGCATTTT. Combining the CDR3 with reference TRBV18 and TRBJ1-5 gives the whole variable domain NAGVMQNPRHLVRRRGQEARLRCSPMKGHSHVYWYRQLPEEGLKFMVYLQKENIIDESGMPKERFSAEFPKEGPSILRIQQVVRGDSAAYFCASSPRGTGSDQPQHFGDGTRLSIL.

The chain has TRBV23-1 and TRBJ2-7, with D possibly TRBD2 on 6 matching bases. TRBV23-1 is annotated as an ORF whose role is uncertain. There are 15 residues in the CDR3. Trimming took off 0 bases at V and 6 bases at J, with 15 bases between the two ends. CDR3 in amino acids: CASSQSVKRGGEQYF. CDR3 sequence (DNA): TGCGCCAGCAGTCAATCAGTAAAACGGGGAGGCGAGCAGTACTTC.

V is TRBV28 and J is TRBJ1-6; D remains unclear. V shed 1 base and J shed 8 bases, with 6 bases lying between them. The V gene's germline CDR1 is MDHEN and CDR2 SYDVKM. CDR3 length: 13 amino acids. The CDR3 sequence is CASSLSVDSPLHF. In DNA form, the CDR3 reads TGTGCCAGCAGTTTATCAGTAGATTCACCCCTCCACTTT.

The chain combines TRBV5-1 with TRBJ1-2; D remains unclear. The CDR3 totals 13 residues. Germline CDR1 is SGHRS and CDR2 is YFSETQ. Trimming removed 2 bases at V and 4 bases at J, with 9 bases between. This CDR3 reads CASSFGLTYGYTF. The CDR3 nucleotides are TGCGCCAGCAGCTTTGGACTAACCTATGGCTACACCTTC.

In the case of this clone: Other DNA sequences of this sample code for an identical CDR3. The genes are TRBV12-3 or TRBV12-4 and TRBJ1-1; D remains unclear. The CDR3 runs 12 residues. The V end was cut by 5 bases, the J end by 8 bases, with 12 bases between. CDR3 loop: CASSPLGTEAFF. CDR3 DNA: TGTGCCAGCAGTCCCCTGGGAACCGAAGCTTTCTTT.

This sequence joins TRBV10-3 and TRBJ1-1; TRBD1 might be the D (6 bases). This CDR3 spans 15 amino acids. The germline V gene has CDR1 ENHRY and CDR2 SYGVKD. V lost 0 bases to trimming and J lost 1 base, with 9 bases between them. In DNA, the CDR3 is TGTGCCATCAGTGAGTCAACAGGGAAGAACACTGAAGCTTTCTTT. It is translated as CAISESTGKNTEAFF.

This rearrangement joins TRBV12-5 to TRBJ2-3; D is uncertain. V was clipped by 0 bases and J by 0 bases, with 16 bases between them. The CDR3 runs to 18 residues. Germline V CDR1 and CDR2: LGHNT, FRNRAP. The CDR3 DNA follows: TGTGCTAGTGGTTTGGTACGAGCAGCCGTATCTAGCACAGATACGCAGTATTTT. As protein: CASGLVRAAVSSTDTQYF. Variable domain in full (rest from reference TRBV12-5 and TRBJ2-3): DARVTQTPRHKVTEMGQEVTMRCQPILGHNTVFWYRQTMMQGLELLAYFRNRAPLDDSGMPKDRFSAEMPDATLATLKIQPSEPRDSAVYFCASGLVRAAVSSTDTQYFGPGTRLTVL.

This chain links TRBV19 with TRBJ1-2; D unclear. Deletions cut 7 bases from V and 0 bases from J, with 18 bases between. The CDR3 length is 16 residues. Germline V gene sequence: CDR1 LNHDA, CDR2 SQIVND (reference sequence). The CDR3 coding sequence is TGTGCCAGTATTCAAAGGGCAGCAACCACTAACTATGGCTACACCTTC. Encoded protein: CASIQRAATTNYGYTF.

The rearrangement uses TRBV6-5 and TRBJ1-2; TRBD1 aligns across 8 bases. This CDR3 is built from 15 residues. With 6 bases clipped from V and 2 bases from J, the junction kept 8 bases outside the gene matches. Per germline, CDR1 MNHEY and CDR2 SVGAGI. The CDR3 here is CASRRTGTGNYGYTF. The CDR3 DNA reads TGTGCCAGCAGGCGGACAGGGACCGGAAACTATGGCTACACCTTC.

The chain has TRBV7-9 and TRBJ2-3; 14 nucleotides align to TRBD2. Trimming took 5 bases from V and 4 from J; bases not matched to a gene: 14. Germline CDR1 is SEHNR and CDR2 is FQNEAQ (reference sequence). This CDR3 contains 19 residues. CDR3 sequence: CASSPRLAGGLFRADTQYF. CDR3 DNA sequence: TGTGCCAGCAGCCCCAGACTAGCGGGGGGGCTTTTTCGGGCAGATACGCAGTATTTT.

This chain connects TRBV6-1 to TRBJ1-3, with no clear D. The germline V and J ends were trimmed by 2 bases and 4 bases, with 9 bases remaining between them. The CDR3 has 14 amino acids. Germline V lookup: CDR1 MNHNS, CDR2 SASEGT. CDR3 amino acids: CASSESRRGNTIYF. CDR3 bases: TGTGCCAGCAGTGAATCCAGGAGAGGAAACACCATATATTTT.